This T cell receptor beta chain is drawn from a study of blood T cell repertoires in COVID-19. As for the study in general: Sample material is recorded as cDNA or gDNA derived from T cells, B-cell-depleted T cells, or PBMCs.

Original processing methods: The assay estimated nucleated cells by amplifying reference gene primers. Measured with immunoSEQ multiplex PCR; TCRdb has only the in-frame clones, and not every one. From that table come the V and J calls and clone size; the DNA was used to work out D and trimming. Here the sample spans about 220,000 clones, approximately 80% being singletons. Germline lookup yields CDR1 SGHKS and CDR2 YYEKEE (reference sequence). The CDR3 totals 15 residues. V was pared by 4 bases and J by 4 bases, with 15 bases between. The sample was peripheral blood. V and J are TRBV5-5 and TRBJ2-1; D may be TRBD1 (8 bases). This clonotype was obtained from a man aged 25-45 years with active or convalescent COVID-19. The CDR3 loop reads CASSLDRGGYNEQFF. The CDR3 nucleotides read TGTGCCAGCAGCCTAGACAGGGGAGGGTACAATGAGCAGTTCTTC.